This entry concerns a single TCR beta chain. Per the authors' pipeline: Reference gene primer amplification yielded estimated nucleated cell counts. Profiled with immunoSEQ multiplex PCR; TCRdb holds only in-frame clones, not every one. V and J calls and clone size are copied from that table; D and trimming were computed from the DNA. The table shows around 270,000 clones, with around 87% occurring only once. This specimen belongs to a study of blood T cell repertoires in COVID-19. Study details: COVID-19 samples collected from the United States, Italy and Spain covered acute and convalescent phases. In each case, the material was cDNA or gDNA derived from T cells, B-cell-depleted T cells, or PBMCs.

The source is a woman between 45 and 65 years old with acute or convalescent COVID-19. The sample taken for sequencing was peripheral blood.

CDR3 amino acids: CASSPAGTGVFVSNQPQHF. The DNA for the CDR3 is TGTGCCAGCAGTCCCGCCGGGACAGGGGTTTTTGTTAGCAATCAGCCCCAGCATTTT. This chain uses TRBV28 with TRBJ1-5, with TRBD1 identical over 10 bases. Germline V gene lookup returns CDR1 MDHEN and CDR2 SYDVKM. CDR3 size: 19 residues. Trimming removed 5 bases from V and 0 bases from J; junction bases left unmatched: 13.